Following are 21 T cell receptor beta chains from one sample sequenced in a study of graft-versus-host responses after intestinal transplantation. Only in-frame clones appear in the TCRdb table, and some are missing; sequencing was by immunoSEQ multiplex PCR. Of some 120,000 clones in the sample, roughly nine tenths are singletons; the top ten hold 0.18%. No antigen has been assigned to these receptors. The source was unstimulated CD4+ T cells sorted from spleen or lymph node cells, collected before intestinal transplant. These TCRs come from a human donor who received an intestinal transplant.

The chain is built from TRBV6-4 and TRBJ1-1; TRBD1 might be the D (5 bases). Trimming left V 7 bases short and J 1 base short, with 22 bases between. The CDR3 runs 17 residues. CDR1 and CDR2 from the germline V gene are MRHNA and SNTAGT. The CDR3 DNA reads TGTGCCAGCAAATCCTATCGGGACTTCCATAAGAACACTGAAGCTTTCTTT. Amino acid sequence: CASKSYRDFHKNTEAFF.

The chain uses TRBV11-2 and TRBJ2-1; unclear D gene. The CDR3 sequence is 14 residues long. Germline V gene lookup returns CDR1 SGHAT and CDR2 FQNNGV. The ends were cut back, 1 base at V and 5 bases at J, with 9 bases in the middle. This CDR3 is CASSLGSTNNEQFF. The CDR3, as DNA: TGTGCCAGCAGCTTAGGTAGTACCAACAATGAGCAGTTCTTC.

This clone was recorded a few times. The CDR3 DNA sequence: TGTGCCAGCAGTTACCGCACTGAAGCTTTCTTT. Protein sequence: CASSYRTEAFF. This chain connects TRBV6-5 to TRBJ1-1; D gene uncertain. This CDR3 region has 11 residues. Germline loops: CDR1 MNHEY, CDR2 SVGAGI. V gave up 2 bases and J gave up 4 bases, with 2 bases separating them.

The rearrangement links TRBV5-1 to TRBJ2-5; D is perhaps TRBD2 (7 bases). The tail of the sequence fits TRBJ2-7 better, so the J call may be wrong. CDR3 length: 16 residues. Looked up from germline, CDR1 is SGHRS and CDR2 is YFSETQ. This CDR3 reads CASSTAAGALWAEQYF. CDR3 coding DNA: TGCGCCAGCAGCACCGCCGCGGGGGCCCTCTGGGCCGAGCAGTACTTC.

The rearrangement joins TRBV18 to TRBJ2-5; 9 bases fit TRBD2. The CDR3 contains 15 residues. Germline values: CDR1 KGHSH, CDR2 LQKENI. The J segment lost 1 base and the V segment lost 5 bases, leaving 5 bases of the junction unmatched. The CDR3 is CASSRSGGLQETQYF. As DNA, the CDR3 is TGTGCCAGCTCAAGAAGCGGGGGGCTCCAAGAGACCCAGTACTTC.

This clone was detected once. The chain carries TRBV28 and TRBJ1-3; D may be TRBD1 (6 bases). V was cut by 3 bases and J by 0 bases, with 9 bases left in between. Germline V gives CDR1 MDHEN, CDR2 SYDVKM. CDR3 size: 15 residues. CDR3 DNA: TGTGCCAGCAGTTTGGACAGAACCTCTGGAAACACCATATATTTT. Encoded protein: CASSLDRTSGNTIYF.

The chain has TRBV19 and TRBJ1-3; 7 nucleotides line up with TRBD1. From germline, CDR1 is LNHDA and CDR2 SQIVND (reference sequence). The trim removed 4 bases at V and 0 bases at J, leaving 9 bases unmatched. The CDR3 consists of 17 residues. CDR3 bases: TGTGCCAGTAGTAATCATCCGGGACAGCGCTCTGGAAACACCATATATTTT. As protein: CASSNHPGQRSGNTIYF.

The chain links TRBV5-1 to TRBJ2-5; 9 bases agree with TRBD2. Trimming removed 6 bases from V and 5 bases from J; junction bases left unmatched: 20. CDR3 length: 18 amino acids. The V gene's germline CDR1 is SGHRS and CDR2 YFSETQ. The CDR3 loop is CASTFRGPSGEGLETQYF. The CDR3, as DNA: TGCGCCAGCACCTTTCGAGGGCCTAGCGGGGAGGGTTTGGAGACCCAGTACTTC.

The chain recombines TRBV9 with TRBJ2-3, with D hard to call. Germline CDR1 reads SGDLS; CDR2 reads YYNGEE. This CDR3 is built from 15 residues. Trimming removed 3 bases from V and 2 bases from J, with 13 bases in between. This CDR3 is CASSARSSNTDTQYF. In nucleotides, the CDR3 is TGTGCCAGCAGCGCTAGGAGTTCTAACACAGATACGCAGTATTTT.

The chain is built from TRBV27 and TRBJ1-4; 8 bases line up with TRBD1. With 2 bases clipped from V and 8 bases from J, the junction kept 4 bases outside the gene matches. Germline V lookup: CDR1 MNHEY, CDR2 SMNVEV (reference sequence). The CDR3 extends over 14 amino acids. CDR3 protein: CASSLEGTGEKLFF. In DNA form, the CDR3 reads TGTGCCAGCAGTTTAGAAGGGACAGGCGAAAAACTGTTTTTT.

The J gene is TRBJ2-5, the V gene TRBV6-6; D might be TRBD2 (5 bases). The CDR3 sequence is 15 residues long. V dropped 0 bases and J dropped 4 bases, with 12 bases sitting between them. Germline CDR1 reads MNHNY; CDR2 reads SVGAGI (reference sequence). In DNA form, the CDR3 reads TGTGCCAGCAGTTACTCGAAGAGGGATCGAGAGACCCAGTACTTC. This codes for CASSYSKRDRETQYF.

The CDR3 loop reads CASSLIRATNEKLFF. CDR3 coding DNA: TGTGCCAGCAGTTTAATTCGTGCAACTAATGAAAAACTGTTTTTT. This rearrangement joins TRBV27 to TRBJ1-4; no definite D call. The CDR3 is made up of 15 amino acids. Germline CDR1 and CDR2: MNHEY and SMNVEV (reference sequence). V lost 2 bases and J 0 bases, leaving 7 bases between the germline ends.

V usage is TRBV7-9 and J usage is TRBJ1-6, with D possibly being TRBD1 (6 bases). Looked up from germline, CDR1 is SEHNR and CDR2 is FQNEAQ (reference sequence). The length of the CDR3 is 14 residues. Trimming removed 5 bases at V and 7 bases at J, with 12 bases between. Here the CDR3 reads CASSPGTPNSPLHF. The CDR3 DNA sequence: TGTGCCAGCAGCCCCGGGACACCCAATTCACCCCTCCACTTT.

The chain couples TRBV6-6 to TRBJ2-7; 10 bases align to TRBD2. The CDR3 loop spans 16 amino acids. Germline CDR1 MNHNY, CDR2 SVGAGI (reference sequence). Germline trimming cut 2 bases from V and 0 bases from J; bases unmatched to any gene: 4. This CDR3 is CASSYEAGGLSYEQYF. In DNA, the CDR3 is TGTGCCAGCAGTTACGAAGCGGGGGGGCTCTCCTACGAGCAGTACTTC.

This chain joins TRBV9 and TRBJ2-1; D might be TRBD1 (5 bases). Between the trimmed V and J ends, which lost 4 bases and 5 bases, there was a span of 10 bases. The CDR3 runs to 13 residues. Germline V gives CDR1 SGDLS, CDR2 YYNGEE. CDR3 DNA: TGTGCCAGCAGCCACAAGACAGACAATGAGCAGTTCTTC. The encoded protein is CASSHKTDNEQFF.

V and J are TRBV18 and TRBJ2-1; TRBD1 might be the D (6 bases). The V end lost 3 bases, the J end lost 5 bases, and 11 bases lay between the germline ends. Germline-derived CDR1 and CDR2 are KGHSH and LQKENI. The length of the CDR3 is 14 residues. CDR3 nucleotides: TGTGCCAGCTCACCCGGACAGCACAACAATGAGCAGTTCTTC. It codes for CASSPGQHNNEQFF.

CDR3 residues: CASSLSGRSYGYTF. CDR3 nucleotide sequence: TGTGCCAGCAGCTTGTCAGGGAGGAGCTATGGCTACACCTTC. The chain uses TRBV5-4 and TRBJ1-2; D is possibly TRBD1 (5 bases). Between the trimmed V and J ends, which lost 1 base and 4 bases, there was a span of 11 bases. The germline V gene encodes CDR1 SGHNT and CDR2 YYREEE (reference sequence). CDR3 size: 14 residues.

V gene TRBV28 combines with J gene TRBJ1-4, with D hard to call. The germline V and J ends were trimmed by 2 bases and 0 bases, with 7 bases remaining between them. CDR1 and CDR2 (germline): MDHEN, SYDVKM. The CDR3 totals 15 residues. CDR3 region: CASSLAGSTNEKLFF. The CDR3 coding sequence is TGTGCCAGCAGTTTAGCCGGGTCAACTAATGAAAAACTGTTTTTT.

V is TRBV5-6 and J is TRBJ1-5; D remains ambiguous. The germline gives CDR1 SGHDT, CDR2 YYEEEE. The CDR3 covers 13 residues. The germline V and J ends were trimmed by 4 bases and 0 bases, with 5 bases remaining between them. For the CDR3, the DNA is TGTGCCAGCAGCCGAGATAGCAATCAGCCCCAGCATTTT. It translates to CASSRDSNQPQHF.

The CDR3 sequence is CSVADRVVYEQYF. The CDR3, as DNA: TGCAGCGTTGCGGACAGGGTCGTCTACGAGCAGTACTTC. This chain uses TRBV29-1 with TRBJ2-7; 8 bases fit TRBD1. J gave up 3 bases and V 4 bases, and 5 bases lay outside the gene matches. The CDR3 is made up of 13 amino acids. The germline V gene has CDR1 SQVTM and CDR2 ANQGSEA.

The V call is TRBV18, the J call TRBJ2-1; D gene unclear. With 3 bases removed from V and 4 bases from J, the gap between germline ends came to 13 bases. Germline V gives CDR1 KGHSH, CDR2 LQKENI. CDR3 length equals 15 residues. The CDR3 bases are TGTGCCAGCTCACCCGACATTGGAATGTACAATGAGCAGTTCTTC. Translating gives CASSPDIGMYNEQFF. The variable domain in full, with the rest retrieved from reference TRBV18 and TRBJ2-1, is NAGVMQNPRHLVRRRGQEARLRCSPMKGHSHVYWYRQLPEEGLKFMVYLQKENIIDESGMPKERFSAEFPKEGPSILRIQQVVRGDSAAYFCASSPDIGMYNEQFFGPGTRLTVL.